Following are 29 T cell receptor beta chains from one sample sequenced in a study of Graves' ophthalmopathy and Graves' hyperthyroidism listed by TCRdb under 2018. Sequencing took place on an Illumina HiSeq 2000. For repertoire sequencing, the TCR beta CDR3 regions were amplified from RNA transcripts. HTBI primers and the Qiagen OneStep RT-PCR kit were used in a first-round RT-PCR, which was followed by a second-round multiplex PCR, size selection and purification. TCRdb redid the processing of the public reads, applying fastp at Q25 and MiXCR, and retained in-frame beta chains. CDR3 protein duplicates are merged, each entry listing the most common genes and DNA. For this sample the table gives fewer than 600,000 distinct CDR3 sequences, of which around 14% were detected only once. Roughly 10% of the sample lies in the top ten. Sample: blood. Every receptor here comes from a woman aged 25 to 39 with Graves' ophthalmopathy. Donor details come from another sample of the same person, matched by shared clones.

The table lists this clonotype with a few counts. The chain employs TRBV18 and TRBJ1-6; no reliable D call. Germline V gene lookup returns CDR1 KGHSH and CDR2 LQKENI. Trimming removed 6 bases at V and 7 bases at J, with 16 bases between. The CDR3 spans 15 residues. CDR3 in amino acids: CASSPNSLMNSPLHF. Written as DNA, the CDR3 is TGTGCCAGCTCTCCCAACAGTCTCATGAATTCACCCCTCCACTTT. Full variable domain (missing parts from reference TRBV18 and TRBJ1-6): NAGVMQNPRHLVRRRGQEARLRCSPMKGHSHVYWYRQLPEEGLKFMVYLQKENIIDESGMPKERFSAEFPKEGPSILRIQQVVRGDSAAYFCASSPNSLMNSPLHFGNGTRLTVT.

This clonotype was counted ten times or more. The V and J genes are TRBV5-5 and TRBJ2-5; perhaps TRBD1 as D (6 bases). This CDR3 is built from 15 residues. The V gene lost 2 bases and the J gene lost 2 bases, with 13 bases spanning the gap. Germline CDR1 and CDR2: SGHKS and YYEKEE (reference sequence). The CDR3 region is CASSFQGTTQETQYF. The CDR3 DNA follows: TGTGCCAGCAGCTTCCAGGGGACAACTCAAGAGACCCAGTACTTC. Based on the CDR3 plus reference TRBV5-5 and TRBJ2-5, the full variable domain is DAGVTQSPTHLIKTRGQQVTLRCSPISGHKSVSWYQQVLGQGPQFIFQYYEKEERGRGNFPDRFSARQFPNYSSELNVNALLLGDSALYLCASSFQGTTQETQYFGPGTRLLVL.

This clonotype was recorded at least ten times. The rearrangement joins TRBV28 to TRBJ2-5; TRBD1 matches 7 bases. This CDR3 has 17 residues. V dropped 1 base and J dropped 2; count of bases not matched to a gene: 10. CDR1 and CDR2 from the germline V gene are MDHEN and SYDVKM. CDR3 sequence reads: CASSLSKDRAIQETQYF. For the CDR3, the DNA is TGTGCCAGCAGTTTATCCAAAGACAGGGCTATTCAAGAGACCCAGTACTTC.

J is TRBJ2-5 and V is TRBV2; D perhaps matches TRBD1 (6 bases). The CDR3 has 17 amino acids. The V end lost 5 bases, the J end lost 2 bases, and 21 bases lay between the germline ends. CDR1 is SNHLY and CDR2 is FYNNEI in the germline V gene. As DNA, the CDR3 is TGTGCCAGCAGTCTCCGTCGACAGGCGGAGGCGCAAGAGACCCAGTACTTC. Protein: CASSLRRQAEAQETQYF. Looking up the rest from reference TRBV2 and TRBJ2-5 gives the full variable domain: EPEVTQTPSHQVTQMGQEVILRCVPISNHLYFYWYRQILGQKVEFLVSFYNNEISEKSEIFDDQFSVERPDGSNFTLKIRSTKLEDSAMYFCASSLRRQAEAQETQYFGPGTRLLVL.

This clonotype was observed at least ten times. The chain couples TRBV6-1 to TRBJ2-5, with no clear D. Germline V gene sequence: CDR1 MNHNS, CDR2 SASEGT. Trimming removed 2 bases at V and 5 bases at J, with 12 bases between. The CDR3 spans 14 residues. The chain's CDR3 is CASSETTAFETQYF. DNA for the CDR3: TGTGCCAGCAGTGAAACCACGGCCTTTGAGACCCAGTACTTC.

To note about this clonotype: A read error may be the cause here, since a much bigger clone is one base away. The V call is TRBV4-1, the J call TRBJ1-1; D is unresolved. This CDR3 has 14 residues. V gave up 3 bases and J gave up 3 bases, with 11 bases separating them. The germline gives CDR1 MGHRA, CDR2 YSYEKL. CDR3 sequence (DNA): TGCGCCAGCAGCCATCTGGGGATGGACACTGAAGCTTTCTTT. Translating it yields CASSHLGMDTEAFF.

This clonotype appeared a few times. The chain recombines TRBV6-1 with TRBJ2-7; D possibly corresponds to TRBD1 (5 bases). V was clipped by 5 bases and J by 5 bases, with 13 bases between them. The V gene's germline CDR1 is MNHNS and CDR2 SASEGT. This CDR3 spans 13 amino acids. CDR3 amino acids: CASSPQGTHEQYF. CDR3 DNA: TGTGCCAGCAGTCCCCAGGGAACCCACGAGCAGTACTTC.

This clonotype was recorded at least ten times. The CDR3 DNA follows: TGTGCCATCAGTGATCTCAGCGGTCAGCCCCAGCATTTT. It specifies CAISDLSGQPQHF. This chain connects TRBV10-3 to TRBJ1-5, with unresolved D. The CDR3 runs to 13 residues. Deletions cut 3 bases from V and 6 bases from J, with 9 bases between. Germline CDR1 and CDR2: ENHRY and SYGVKD.

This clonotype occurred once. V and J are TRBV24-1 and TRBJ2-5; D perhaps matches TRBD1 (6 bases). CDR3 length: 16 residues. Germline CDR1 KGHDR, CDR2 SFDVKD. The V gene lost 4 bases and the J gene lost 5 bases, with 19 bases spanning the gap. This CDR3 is CATSDQHRDDSETQYF. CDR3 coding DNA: TGTGCCACCAGTGACCAACACAGGGACGATTCGGAGACCCAGTACTTC.

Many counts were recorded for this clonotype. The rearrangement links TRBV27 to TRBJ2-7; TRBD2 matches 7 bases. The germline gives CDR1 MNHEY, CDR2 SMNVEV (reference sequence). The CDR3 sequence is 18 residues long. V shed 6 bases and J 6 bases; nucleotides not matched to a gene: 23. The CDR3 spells CASRDDRDYPPTPAEQYF. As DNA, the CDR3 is TGTGCCAGCAGAGACGACCGGGACTACCCTCCAACTCCTGCCGAGCAGTACTTC.

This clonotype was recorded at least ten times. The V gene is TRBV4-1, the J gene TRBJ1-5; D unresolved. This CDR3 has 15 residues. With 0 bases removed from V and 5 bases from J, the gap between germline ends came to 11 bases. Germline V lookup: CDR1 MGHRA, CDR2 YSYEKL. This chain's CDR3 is CASSQDSPVHQPQHF. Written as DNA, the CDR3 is TGCGCCAGCAGCCAAGATTCGCCAGTCCATCAGCCCCAGCATTTT.

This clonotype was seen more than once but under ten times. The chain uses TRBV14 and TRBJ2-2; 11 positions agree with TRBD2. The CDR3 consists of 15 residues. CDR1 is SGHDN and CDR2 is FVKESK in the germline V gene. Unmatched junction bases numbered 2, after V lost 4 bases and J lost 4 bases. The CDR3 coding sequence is TGTGCCAGCAGCCCGGGACTAGCGGCCACCGGGGAGCTGTTTTTT. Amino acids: CASSPGLAATGELFF. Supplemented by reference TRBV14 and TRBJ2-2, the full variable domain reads EAGVTQFPSHSVIEKGQTVTLRCDPISGHDNLYWYRRVMGKEIKFLLHFVKESKQDESGMPNNRFLAERTGGTYSTLKVQPAELEDSGVYFCASSPGLAATGELFFGEGSRLTVL.

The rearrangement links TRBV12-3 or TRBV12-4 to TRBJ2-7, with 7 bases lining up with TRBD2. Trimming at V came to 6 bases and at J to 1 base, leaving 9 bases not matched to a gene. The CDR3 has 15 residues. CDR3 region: CASSPLAETSYEQYF. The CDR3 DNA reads TGTGCCAGCAGCCCTCTAGCGGAGACTTCCTACGAGCAGTACTTC.

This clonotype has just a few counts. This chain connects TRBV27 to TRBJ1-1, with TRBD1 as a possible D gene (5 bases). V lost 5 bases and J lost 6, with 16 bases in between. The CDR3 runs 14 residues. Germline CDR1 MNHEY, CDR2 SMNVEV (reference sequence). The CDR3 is CASSTHSRVPEAFF. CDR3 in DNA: TGTGCCAGCAGTACCCATTCCAGGGTCCCTGAAGCTTTCTTT.

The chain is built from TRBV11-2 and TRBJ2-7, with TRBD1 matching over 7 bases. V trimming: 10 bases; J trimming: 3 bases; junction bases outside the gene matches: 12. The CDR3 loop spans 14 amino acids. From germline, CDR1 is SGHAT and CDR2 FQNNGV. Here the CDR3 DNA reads TGTGCCACCGGCCTTGGACAGGTTAACTACGAGCAGTACTTC. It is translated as CATGLGQVNYEQYF. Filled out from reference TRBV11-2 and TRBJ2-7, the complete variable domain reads EAGVAQSPRYKIIEKRQSVAFWCNPISGHATLYWYQQILGQGPKLLIQFQNNGVVDDSQLPKDRFSAERLKGVDSTLKIQPAKLEDSAVYLCATGLGQVNYEQYFGPGTRLTVT.

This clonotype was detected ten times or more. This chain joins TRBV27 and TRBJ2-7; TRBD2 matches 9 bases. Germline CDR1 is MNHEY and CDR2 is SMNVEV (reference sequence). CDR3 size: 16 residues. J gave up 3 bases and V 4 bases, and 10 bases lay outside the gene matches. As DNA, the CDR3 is TGTGCCAGCAGTTACAACGCCGGGACTAGCCTCTACGAGCAGTACTTC. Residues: CASSYNAGTSLYEQYF.

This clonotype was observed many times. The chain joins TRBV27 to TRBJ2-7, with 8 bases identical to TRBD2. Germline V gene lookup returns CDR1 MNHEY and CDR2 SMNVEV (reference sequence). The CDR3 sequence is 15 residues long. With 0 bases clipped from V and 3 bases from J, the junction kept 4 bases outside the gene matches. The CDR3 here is CASSLSRTSRYEQYF. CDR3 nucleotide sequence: TGTGCCAGCAGTTTATCCAGGACTAGCCGCTACGAGCAGTACTTC.

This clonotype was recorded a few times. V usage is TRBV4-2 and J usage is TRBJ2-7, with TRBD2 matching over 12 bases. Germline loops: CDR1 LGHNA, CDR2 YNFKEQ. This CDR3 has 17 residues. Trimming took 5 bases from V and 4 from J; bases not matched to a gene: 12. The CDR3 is CASSALPGLAGSYEQYF. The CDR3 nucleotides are TGTGCCAGCAGCGCACTGCCGGGACTAGCGGGCTCTTACGAGCAGTACTTC.

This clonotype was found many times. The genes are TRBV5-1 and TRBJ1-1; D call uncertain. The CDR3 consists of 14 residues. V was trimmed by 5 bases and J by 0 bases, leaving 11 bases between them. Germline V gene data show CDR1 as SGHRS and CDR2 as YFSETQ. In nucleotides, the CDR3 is TGCGCCAGCAGATTCGGACCCATGAACACTGAAGCTTTCTTT. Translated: CASRFGPMNTEAFF. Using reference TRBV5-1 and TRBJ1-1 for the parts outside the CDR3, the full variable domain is KAGVTQTPRYLIKTRGQQVTLSCSPISGHRSVSWYQQTPGQGLQFLFEYFSETQRNKGNFPGRFSGRQFSNSRSEMNVSTLELGDSALYLCASRFGPMNTEAFFGQGTRLTVV.

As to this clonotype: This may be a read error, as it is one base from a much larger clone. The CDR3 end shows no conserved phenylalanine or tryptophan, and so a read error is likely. The CDR3 DNA sequence: TGTGCCAGCAGCCAGATCGGGACAGGACCTCAAGGCACTGAAGCTTTCTAT. Its translation is CASSQIGTGPQGTEAFY. The genes are TRBV3-1 and TRBJ1-1; TRBD1 matches at 8 bases. This CDR3 is built from 17 residues. CDR1 and CDR2 (germline): LGHDT, YNNKEL (reference sequence). The ends lost 3 bases at V and 4 bases at J; junction bases unmatched: 13.

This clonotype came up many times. CDR3 in amino acids: CASSYRRNNQPQHF. CDR3 bases: TGTGCCAGCAGCTACCGACGAAACAATCAGCCCCAGCATTTT. The genes are TRBV7-2 and TRBJ1-5; D not certain. Trimming left V 4 bases short and J 3 bases short, with 10 bases between. In germline, CDR1 is SGHTA, CDR2 FQGNSA. The CDR3 totals 14 residues.

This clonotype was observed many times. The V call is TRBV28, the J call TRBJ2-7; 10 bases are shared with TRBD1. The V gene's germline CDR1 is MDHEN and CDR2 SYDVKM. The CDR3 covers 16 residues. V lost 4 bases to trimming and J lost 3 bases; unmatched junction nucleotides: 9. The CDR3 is CASSSPSGTGVYEQYF. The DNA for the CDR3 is TGTGCCAGCAGTTCGCCGTCCGGGACAGGGGTCTACGAGCAGTACTTC.

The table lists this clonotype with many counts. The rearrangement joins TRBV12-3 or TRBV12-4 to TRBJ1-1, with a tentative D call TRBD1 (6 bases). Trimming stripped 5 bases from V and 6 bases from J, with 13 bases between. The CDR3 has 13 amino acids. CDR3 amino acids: CASSPYRVAEAFF. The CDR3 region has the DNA TGTGCCAGCAGTCCGTACAGGGTCGCTGAAGCTTTCTTT.

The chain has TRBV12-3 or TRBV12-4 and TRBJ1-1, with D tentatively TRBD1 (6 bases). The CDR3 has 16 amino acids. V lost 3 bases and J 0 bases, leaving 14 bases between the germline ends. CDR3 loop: CASSFNTGGLNTEAFF. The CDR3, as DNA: TGTGCCAGCAGTTTTAATACTGGGGGCCTGAACACTGAAGCTTTCTTT.

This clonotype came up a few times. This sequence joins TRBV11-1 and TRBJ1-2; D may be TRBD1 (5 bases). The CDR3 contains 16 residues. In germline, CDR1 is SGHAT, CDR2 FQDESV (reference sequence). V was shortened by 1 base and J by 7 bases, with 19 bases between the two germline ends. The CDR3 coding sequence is TGTGCCAGCAGCTTAGGCCCCCTACCGGGGGGTGGTGGCTACACCTTC. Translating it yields CASSLGPLPGGGGYTF.

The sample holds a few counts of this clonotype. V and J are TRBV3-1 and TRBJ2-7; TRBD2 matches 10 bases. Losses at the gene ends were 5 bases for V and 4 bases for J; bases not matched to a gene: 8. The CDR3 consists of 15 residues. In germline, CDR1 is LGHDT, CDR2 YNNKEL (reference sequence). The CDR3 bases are TGTGCCAGCAGCGCTGCAGGACTAGCGGTTTACGAGCAGTACTTC. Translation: CASSAAGLAVYEQYF.

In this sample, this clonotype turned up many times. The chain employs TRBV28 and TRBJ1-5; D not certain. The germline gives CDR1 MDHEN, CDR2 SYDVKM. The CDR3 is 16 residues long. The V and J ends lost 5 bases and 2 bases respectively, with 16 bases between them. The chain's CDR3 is CASSPQGISGNQPQHF. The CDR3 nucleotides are TGTGCCAGCAGTCCCCAAGGGATCAGCGGCAATCAGCCCCAGCATTTT.

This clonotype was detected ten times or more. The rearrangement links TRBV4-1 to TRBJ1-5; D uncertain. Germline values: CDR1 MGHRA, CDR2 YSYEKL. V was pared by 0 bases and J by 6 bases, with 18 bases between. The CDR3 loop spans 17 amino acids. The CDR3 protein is CASSQDEDGPRGQPQHF. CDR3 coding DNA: TGCGCCAGCAGCCAAGATGAGGACGGACCCCGGGGTCAGCCCCAGCATTTT.

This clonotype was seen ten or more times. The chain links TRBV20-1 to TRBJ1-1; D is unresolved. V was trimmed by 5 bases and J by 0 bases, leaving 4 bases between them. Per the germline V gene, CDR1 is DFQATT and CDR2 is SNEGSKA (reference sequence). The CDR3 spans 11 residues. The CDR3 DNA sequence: TGCAGTGCTGAATTGAACACTGAAGCTTTCTTT. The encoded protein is CSAELNTEAFF.